The 2 T cell receptor beta chains reported below all come from one sample, sequenced in a study of human T cells and chemical hapten exposure. TCRdb re-called the RACE reads with MiXCR, one entry per CDR3 protein. The sample records about 84,000 distinct CDR3 sequences, about 10% being singletons. Time point: patch test 2, 6 weeks after DPC sensitization. Treatment given: therapeutic diphenylcyclopropenone sensitization with weekly scalp DPC. The sequenced sample was whole blood, obtained in connection with sensitization to the hapten diphenylcyclopropenone (DPC). These receptors were obtained from a woman aged 50 to 60 with alopecia areata. Some clones in this sample may be carry-over from other donors' samples.

This clonotype was counted many times. V is TRBV5-1 and J is TRBJ1-2, with a possible D match to TRBD1 (6 bases). The CDR3 has 16 amino acids. Germline V gives CDR1 SGHRS, CDR2 YFSETQ. The germline V and J ends were trimmed by 4 bases and 2 bases, with 18 bases remaining between them. The CDR3 DNA sequence: TGCGCCAGCAGCCTGACAGGCTCTGAAGGGAACTATGGCTACACCTTC. Amino acid sequence: CASSLTGSEGNYGYTF.

The V gene is TRBV6-6, the J gene TRBJ2-7, with TRBD2 as a possible D gene (5 bases). The CDR3 totals 12 residues. The germline V and J ends were trimmed by 2 bases and 7 bases, with 9 bases remaining between them. Germline-derived CDR1 and CDR2 are MNHNY and SVGAGI (reference sequence). The CDR3, as DNA: TGTGCCAGCAGTTACGCGGGCCGAGAGCAGTACTTC. This gives the protein CASSYAGREQYF.